The 5 T cell receptor beta chains in this list originate from one sample, sequenced in a study of cytomegalovirus exposure and HLA in healthy donors. The PCR used 60 Vbeta and 13 Jbeta primers. Some clones are missing from TCRdb's copy, which holds only in-frame ones; the method was immunoSEQ multiplex PCR. The profile shows about 140,000 clones, about 70% of them singletons. The source material was PBMCs. The receptors derive from a young man in good health and CMV-seronegative.

This sequence joins TRBV19 and TRBJ1-2; D remains ambiguous. With 0 bases removed from V and 4 bases from J, the gap between germline ends came to 9 bases. This CDR3 is 14 amino acids long. CDR1 and CDR2 (germline): LNHDA, SQIVND (reference sequence). The CDR3 spells CASSIEPGSYGYTF. The CDR3 coding sequence is TGTGCCAGTAGTATAGAACCGGGTAGCTATGGCTACACCTTC.

Concerning this clone: A read error may account for a junction end that differs from germline. The chain combines TRBV5-1 with TRBJ2-7; TRBD2 agrees at 10 bases. Germline V gene data show CDR1 as SGHRS and CDR2 as YFSETQ. The CDR3 extends over 14 amino acids. The CDR3 coding sequence is TGCGCCAGCAGTCTGACTAGCGGGCCCTACCAGCAGTACTTC. Translating it yields CASSLTSGPYQQYF.

This clone occurred a few times. Here the CDR3 DNA reads TGTGCCAGCTCACTCCGGGGACAGGGGCGAACGAATGAAAAACTGTTTTTT. Translated: CASSLRGQGRTNEKLFF. The chain links TRBV18 to TRBJ1-4; TRBD1 matches at 10 bases. V trimming: 4 bases; J trimming: 5 bases; junction bases outside the gene matches: 10. Germline V gives CDR1 KGHSH, CDR2 LQKENI. CDR3 size: 17 residues.

This chain uses TRBV28 with TRBJ2-7, with 8 nucleotides matching TRBD1. The CDR3 is made up of 16 amino acids. V gave up 3 bases and J gave up 4 bases; unmatched junction bases: 11. The germline gives CDR1 MDHEN, CDR2 SYDVKM. The CDR3 protein is CASSFAFDRGIYEQYF. The CDR3, as DNA: TGTGCCAGCAGTTTTGCCTTCGACAGGGGAATTTACGAGCAGTACTTC.

CDR3 sequence: CANHDRGTNYGYTF. In DNA form, the CDR3 reads TGTGCCAACCACGACAGGGGTACTAACTATGGCTACACCTTC. The rearrangement joins TRBV19 to TRBJ1-2, with 8 positions matching TRBD1. CDR3 length: 14 amino acids. Germline V gene lookup returns CDR1 LNHDA and CDR2 SQIVND (reference sequence). Trimming at V came to 10 bases and at J to 0 bases, leaving 7 bases not matched to a gene. Supplemented by reference TRBV19 and TRBJ1-2, the full variable domain reads DGGITQSPKYLFRKEGQNVTLSCEQNLNHDAMYWYRQDPGQGLRLIYYSQIVNDFQKGDIAEGYSVSREKKESFPLTVTSAQKNPTAFYLCANHDRGTNYGYTFGSGTRLTVV.